Reported below is one TCR beta chain. Other DNA sequences from this sample encode an identical CDR3 as well. This sample is drawn from a study of shared clonotypes between healthy human individuals. Trimming removed 2 bases at V and 0 bases at J, with 2 bases between. The germline CDR1 and CDR2 sequences are MDHEN and SYDVKM. This CDR3 is 12 amino acids long. Some clones are missing from TCRdb's copy, which holds only in-frame ones; the method was immunoSEQ multiplex PCR. The table lists millions of clones, over 85% of them singletons. The chain uses TRBV28 and TRBJ2-7, with D unresolved. This TCR was sampled from a man aged 18 to 35 in good health. Sequenced material: naive CD4+ T cells sorted from blood. The sample's subset: CD45RA+ positively selected. The CDR3 DNA reads TGTGCCAGCAGTTTAACCTCCTACGAGCAGTACTTC. It codes for CASSLTSYEQYF.